Sequencing of this T cell receptor beta chain was carried out in a study of chemoradiotherapy in HPV16-positive cancers. Study-wide background: A couple of HPV16-positive patients' cells yielded candidate HPV-specific clones and common motifs. Whole-study findings and limits: Candidate HPV-specific clones and E7-related TCR motifs grew in tumor during treatment.

Concerning this clone: Its antigen remains unknown.

V lost 6 bases and J lost 6, with 8 bases in between. The CDR3 is 12 residues long. Germline V gene lookup returns CDR1 MNHNY and CDR2 SVGAGI (reference sequence). Over chemoradiotherapy, repertoires were sampled more than once. The assay was immunoSEQ multiplex PCR, and TCRdb's table has in-frame clones only and misses some. The table shows roughly 34,000 clones, with around 80% occurring only once. The sequence came from a human donor with HPV-associated anogenital cancer. The genes are TRBV6-6 and TRBJ2-2; D uncertain. Sample: blood, taken from a patient who underwent chemoradiotherapy. CDR3 coding DNA: TGTGCCAGCAGCTCAGACTCCGGGGAGCTGTTTTTT. This sequence encodes CASSSDSGELFF.